This T cell receptor (beta chain) was recorded in a study of blood T cell repertoires in COVID-19. Study information: Specimens from acute and convalescent COVID-19 originated in the United States, Italy and Spain. In each case, the material was cDNA or gDNA derived from T cells, B-cell-depleted T cells, or PBMCs.

The CDR3 runs to 14 residues. Looked up from germline, CDR1 is MNHEY and CDR2 is SVGAGI. Trimming took 5 bases from V and 10 from J, leaving 19 bases between them. Authors' processing steps: Nucleated cell number was recorded as an estimate derived from reference gene primer amplification. The method was immunoSEQ multiplex PCR; TCRdb's version includes in-frame clones alone and lacks a portion of them. V and J calls and clone size come straight from that table; D and trimming were deduced from the DNA. The repertoire includes some 330,000 clones, more than 75% of them detected once, and less than 4.5% sits in the top ten. Two negative PCRs, clearance, or symptom resolution characterized the recovered Cohort 3 donors.

This receptor was obtained from a man aged 30-40 years who had recovered from COVID-19. Sequencing was carried out using PBMCs or T cells enriched from blood (not recorded which). The V and J genes are TRBV6-5 and TRBJ2-3; TRBD2 might be the D (5 bases). The CDR3 reads CASSRRTSQTAQYF. CDR3 in DNA: TGTGCCAGCAGTCGGAGGACTTCCCAAACTGCGCAGTATTTT.